This T cell receptor (beta chain) was captured in a study of beta chain features in type 1 diabetes. Study results and caveats: A greater similarity of naive, central memory and Treg TCRB repertoires was seen among patients than among healthy donors. Moderately but significantly shorter TCRB CDR3s were found in Type 1 diabetes patients in all four CD4+ subsets.

This clone appeared a single time. Its target is not known. Isolated RNA was reverse transcribed in full, so expressed TCRB transcripts were sequenced. Sequencing was performed with immunoSEQ multiplex PCR; in TCRdb, only in-frame clones are kept and a portion is missing. The table lists hundreds of thousands of clones, 11% to 15% of them singletons. A heparinised blood draw that averaged roughly 100 mL was obtained once from each donor. Central memory, naive, regulatory and stem cell-like memory CD4+ cells were sorted by CD45RO/CCR7/CD25/CD127/CD95/CD27. The CDR3 spans 14 residues. This sequence joins TRBV21-1 and TRBJ1-2; the table's D call, TRBD1, was not checked against the DNA. TRBV21-1 is a pseudogene segment. The sequencing sample was made of naive CD4+ T cells from blood. This sequence originates from a man between 18 and 29 years old with type 1 diabetes. CDR3: CARSTGHPTHGYTF. The CDR3 nucleotides read TGTGCCAGGTCTACGGGACACCCAACCCATGGCTACACCTTC.